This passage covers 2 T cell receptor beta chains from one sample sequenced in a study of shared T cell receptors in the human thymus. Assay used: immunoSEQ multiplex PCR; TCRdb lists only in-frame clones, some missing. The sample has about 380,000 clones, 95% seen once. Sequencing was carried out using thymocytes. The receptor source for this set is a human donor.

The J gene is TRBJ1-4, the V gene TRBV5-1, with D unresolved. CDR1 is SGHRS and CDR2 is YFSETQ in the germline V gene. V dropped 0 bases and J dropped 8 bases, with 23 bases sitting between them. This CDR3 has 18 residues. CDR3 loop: CASSLGLSTTREGEKLFF. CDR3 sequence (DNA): TGCGCCAGCAGCTTGGGTTTATCGACCACCCGGGAGGGCGAAAAACTGTTTTTT.

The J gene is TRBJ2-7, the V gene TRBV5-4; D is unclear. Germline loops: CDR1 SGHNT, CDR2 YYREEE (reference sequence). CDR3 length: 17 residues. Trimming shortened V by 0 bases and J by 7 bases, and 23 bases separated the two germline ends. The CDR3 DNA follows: TGTGCCAGCAGCTTGGATGATCGCTGCGATAAACCTGGGGAGCAGTACTTC. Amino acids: CASSLDDRCDKPGEQYF.